These T cell receptor beta chains were read from a single sample in a study of T-cell reconstitution after alpha-beta-depleted transplantation in children. In TCRdb, the PCR reads were re-called with MiXCR into one record per CDR3 protein. This table holds about 980,000 distinct CDR3 sequences, less than 30% found once. The sequences come from PBMCs, mostly from graft donor cells, collected 360 days after TCRalphabeta/CD19-depleted stem cell transplant. The source is a boy under two years old who had a stem cell transplant for SCID, so the T cells may come from the graft donor. Both conserved end residues are part of each CDR3. The D gene is left open where the match is weak. Clone size is given for some rows only: seen once, a few or many times, or a class if the clone is expanded.

cdr3_length j_call clone_size v_call d_call cdr3_aa cdr3_nt
16 TRBJ2-2 - TRBV4-3 TRBD1 CASSQAGQLNTGELFF TGCGCCAGCAGCCAAGCGGGACAGCTGAACACCGGGGAGCTGTTTTTT
17 TRBJ2-6 few TRBV27 - CASSPGRGYSGANVLTF TGTGCCAGCAGTCCAGGGAGGGGGTACTCTGGGGCCAACGTCCTGACTTTC
11 TRBJ1-1 few TRBV12-3/TRBV12-4 - CASRWDTEAFF TGTGCCAGCAGGTGGGACACTGAAGCTTTCTTT
13 TRBJ2-1 - TRBV5-1 - CASSFTGHDEQFF TGCGCCAGCAGCTTCACAGGGCACGATGAGCAGTTCTTC
16 TRBJ1-5 few TRBV27 TRBD1 CASRPGQGAGNQPQHF TGTGCCAGCCGCCCGGGACAGGGCGCGGGCAATCAGCCCCAGCATTTT
15 TRBJ2-2 - TRBV24-1 - CATSDSLGNTGELFF TGTGCCACCAGTGACAGTTTGGGAAACACCGGGGAGCTGTTTTTT
16 TRBJ2-5 - TRBV6-5 - CASSYSMWTTLETQYF TGTGCCAGCAGTTACTCGATGTGGACTACTTTAGAGACCCAGTACTTC
15 TRBJ2-7 few TRBV27 - CASSLRGGVVYEQYF TGTGCCAGCAGTTTACGTGGAGGTGTTGTGTACGAGCAGTACTTC
16 TRBJ2-7 few TRBV27 - CASSLGARTLSYEQYF TGTGCCAGCAGTTTAGGGGCGCGGACCCTCTCCTACGAGCAGTACTTC
13 TRBJ1-3 few TRBV20-1 - CSASIFSGNTIYF TGCAGTGCTAGCATCTTCTCTGGAAACACCATATATTTT
16 TRBJ2-7 many TRBV2 - CASSRQGTIVDYEQYF TGTGCCAGCAGCCGACAAGGGACAATCGTCGACTACGAGCAGTACTTC
14 TRBJ2-7 - TRBV5-1 - CASSLGRWGYEQYF TGCGCCAGCAGCTTGGGCAGGTGGGGCTACGAGCAGTACTTC
13 TRBJ2-7 - TRBV10-3 - CAIRAQPSNEQYF TGTGCCATCAGAGCACAGCCCTCAAACGAGCAGTACTTC
15 TRBJ2-1 few TRBV5-4 TRBD2 CASRASSGGGNEQFF TGTGCCAGCAGAGCCTCTAGCGGGGGGGGGAATGAGCAGTTCTTC
17 TRBJ2-1 - TRBV7-9 TRBD1 CASSHRDSVPTYNEQFF TGTGCCAGCAGCCACCGGGACAGCGTTCCGACCTACAATGAGCAGTTCTTC
14 TRBJ2-1 - TRBV24-1 - CATSEAASYNEQFF TGTGCCACCAGTGAGGCAGCGTCGTACAATGAGCAGTTCTTC
12 TRBJ2-5 few TRBV11-2 - CASSSVSQTQYF TGTGCCAGCAGCTCTGTCAGCCAGACCCAGTACTTC
14 TRBJ2-5 - TRBV29-1 - CSVVEGPMGETQYF TGCAGCGTTGTAGAGGGTCCAATGGGGGAGACCCAGTACTTC
13 TRBJ2-5 once TRBV12-3/TRBV12-4 TRBD2 CASQAGAPGTQYF TGTGCCAGTCAAGCGGGGGCCCCCGGGACCCAGTACTTC
16 TRBJ2-7 - TRBV4-1 TRBD1 CASSQYPGQGTYEQYF TGCGCCAGCAGCCAATACCCGGGACAGGGGACCTACGAGCAGTACTTC
14 TRBJ2-1 few TRBV12-3/TRBV12-4 - CASTRGQSYNEQFF TGTGCCAGCACTCGGGGGCAGTCCTACAATGAGCAGTTCTTC
11 TRBJ1-1 - TRBV20-1 - CSAQNRVPPFF TGCAGTGCACAAAACAGGGTTCCTCCTTTCTTT
15 TRBJ2-7 few TRBV27 - CASSFRAGKTYEQYF TGTGCCAGCAGTTTTCGGGCGGGGAAAACCTACGAGCAGTACTTC
15 TRBJ2-3 few TRBV18 TRBD2 CASSRVLAPTDTQYF TGTGCCAGCTCACGAGTACTAGCGCCCACAGATACGCAGTATTTT
17 TRBJ2-3 - TRBV28 TRBD2 CASKILAGDSSTDTQYF TGTGCCAGCAAGATTCTAGCGGGGGACTCTAGCACAGATACGCAGTATTTT
16 TRBJ2-5 - TRBV27 TRBD1 CASSSRQGLRRETQYF TGTGCCAGCAGTTCCCGACAGGGGTTGAGGAGGGAGACCCAGTACTTC
15 TRBJ2-4 - TRBV20-1 TRBD1 CSGGQVVGPKNIQYF TGCAGTGGGGGACAGGTGGTCGGTCCCAAAAACATTCAGTACTTC